Only a few counts were recorded for the clone carrying this T cell receptor beta chain. The data were obtained in a study of shared clonotypes between healthy human individuals. Study summary: Three CD4 naive, three CD4 memory, two CD8 naive and one CD8 memory plate were used per donor.

This CDR3 comprises 12 residues. The germline gives CDR1 SGHRS, CDR2 YFSETQ. With V trimmed by 3 bases and J by 6 bases, 1 base remained unmatched. Repertoires were generated with immunoSEQ multiplex PCR, while TCRdb's copy carries only in-frame clones and drops some. The sample consists of about 2.3 million clones, approximately 95% of them appearing once. The chain joins TRBV5-1 to TRBJ1-2; 8 bases agree with TRBD1. The sample was naive CD4+ T cells from PBMCs. Subset in this sample: CD45RA+ positively selected. The source is a man between 18 and 35 years old in good health. Some clones in this sample may be carry-over from other donors' samples. CDR3 in DNA: TGCGCCAGCAGCTCGACAGGGGATGGCTACACCTTC. Translated, it gives CASSSTGDGYTF.